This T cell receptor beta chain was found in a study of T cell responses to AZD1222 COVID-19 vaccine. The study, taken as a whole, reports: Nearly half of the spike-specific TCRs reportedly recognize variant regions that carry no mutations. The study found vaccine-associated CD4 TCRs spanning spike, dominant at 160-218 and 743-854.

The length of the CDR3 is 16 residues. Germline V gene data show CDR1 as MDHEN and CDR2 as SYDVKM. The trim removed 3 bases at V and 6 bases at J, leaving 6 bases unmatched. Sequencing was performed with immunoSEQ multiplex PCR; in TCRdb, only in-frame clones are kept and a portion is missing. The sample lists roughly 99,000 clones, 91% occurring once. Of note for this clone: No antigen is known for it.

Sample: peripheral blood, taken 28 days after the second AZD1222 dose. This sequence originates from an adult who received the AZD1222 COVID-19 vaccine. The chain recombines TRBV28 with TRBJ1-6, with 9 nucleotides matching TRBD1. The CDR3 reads CASSFDPGQGNSPLHF. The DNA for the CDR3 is TGTGCCAGCAGTTTCGACCCGGGACAGGGTAATTCACCCCTCCACTTT. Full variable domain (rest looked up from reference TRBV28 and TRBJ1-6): DVKVTQSSRYLVKRTGEKVFLECVQDMDHENMFWYRQDPGLGLRLIYFSYDVKMKEKGDIPEGYSVSREKKERFSLILESASTNQTSMYLCASSFDPGQGNSPLHFGNGTRLTVT.